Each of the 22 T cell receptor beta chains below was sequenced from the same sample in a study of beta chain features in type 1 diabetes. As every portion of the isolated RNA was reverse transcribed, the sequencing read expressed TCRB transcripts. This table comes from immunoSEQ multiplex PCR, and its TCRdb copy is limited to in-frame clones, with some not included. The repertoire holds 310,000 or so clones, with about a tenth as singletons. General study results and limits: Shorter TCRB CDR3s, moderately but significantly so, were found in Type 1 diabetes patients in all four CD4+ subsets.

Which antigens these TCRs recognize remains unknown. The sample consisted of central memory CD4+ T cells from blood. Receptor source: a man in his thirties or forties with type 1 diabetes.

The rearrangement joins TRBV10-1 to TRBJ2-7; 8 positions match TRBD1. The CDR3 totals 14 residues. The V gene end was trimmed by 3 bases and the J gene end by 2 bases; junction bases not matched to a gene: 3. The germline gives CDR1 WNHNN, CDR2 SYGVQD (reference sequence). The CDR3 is CASSDHRGTYEQYF. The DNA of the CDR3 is TGCGCCAGCAGTGACCACAGGGGGACCTACGAGCAGTACTTC.

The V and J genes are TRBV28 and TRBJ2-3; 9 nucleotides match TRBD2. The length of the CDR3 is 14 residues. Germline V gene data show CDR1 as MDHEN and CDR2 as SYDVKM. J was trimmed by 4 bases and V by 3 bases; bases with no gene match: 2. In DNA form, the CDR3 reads TGTGCCAGCAGTTTTAGGACTAGCGCAGATACGCAGTATTTT. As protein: CASSFRTSADTQYF. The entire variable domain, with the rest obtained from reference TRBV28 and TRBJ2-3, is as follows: DVKVTQSSRYLVKRTGEKVFLECVQDMDHENMFWYRQDPGLGLRLIYFSYDVKMKEKGDIPEGYSVSREKKERFSLILESASTNQTSMYLCASSFRTSADTQYFGPGTRLTVL.

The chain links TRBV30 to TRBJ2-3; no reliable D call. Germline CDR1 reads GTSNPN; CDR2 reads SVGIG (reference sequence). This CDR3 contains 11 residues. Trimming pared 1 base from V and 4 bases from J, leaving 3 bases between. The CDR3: CAWSDADTQYF. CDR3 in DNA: TGTGCCTGGAGTGACGCAGATACGCAGTATTTT.

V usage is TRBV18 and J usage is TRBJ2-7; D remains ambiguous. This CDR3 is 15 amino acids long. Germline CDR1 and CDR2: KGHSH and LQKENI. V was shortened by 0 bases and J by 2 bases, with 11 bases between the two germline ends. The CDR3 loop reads CASSPPAALAYEQYF. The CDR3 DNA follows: TGTGCCAGCTCACCACCGGCGGCACTTGCCTACGAGCAGTACTTC.

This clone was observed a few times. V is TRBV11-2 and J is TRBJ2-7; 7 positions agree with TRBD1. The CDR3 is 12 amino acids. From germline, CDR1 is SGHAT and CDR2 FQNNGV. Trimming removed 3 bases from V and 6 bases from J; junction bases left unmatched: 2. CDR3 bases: TGTGCCAGCAGCTTCCGACAGGGCGAGCAGTACTTC. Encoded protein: CASSFRQGEQYF.

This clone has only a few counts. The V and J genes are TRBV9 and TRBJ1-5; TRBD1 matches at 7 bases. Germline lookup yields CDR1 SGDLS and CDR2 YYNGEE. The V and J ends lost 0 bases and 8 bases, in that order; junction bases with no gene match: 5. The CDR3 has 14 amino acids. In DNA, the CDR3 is TGTGCCAGCAGCGTAGAGCCAGGGGGGAAGCCCCAGCATTTT. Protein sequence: CASSVEPGGKPQHF. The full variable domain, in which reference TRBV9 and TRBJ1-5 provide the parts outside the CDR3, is DSGVTQTPKHLITATGQRVTLRCSPRSGDLSVYWYQQSLDQGLQFLIQYYNGEERAKGNILERFSAQQFPDLHSELNLSSLELGDSALYFCASSVEPGGKPQHFGDGTRLSIL.

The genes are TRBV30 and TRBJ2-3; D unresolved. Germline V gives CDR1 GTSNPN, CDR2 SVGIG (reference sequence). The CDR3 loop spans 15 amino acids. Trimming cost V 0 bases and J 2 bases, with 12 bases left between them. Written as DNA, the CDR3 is TGTGCCTGGAGTGTACTGGCATCCAACACAGATACGCAGTATTTT. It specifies CAWSVLASNTDTQYF.

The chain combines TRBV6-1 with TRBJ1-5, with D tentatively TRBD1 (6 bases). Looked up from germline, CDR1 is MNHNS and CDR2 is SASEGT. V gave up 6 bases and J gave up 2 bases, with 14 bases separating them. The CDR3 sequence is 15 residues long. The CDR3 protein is CASRDRPSGNQPQHF. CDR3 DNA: TGTGCCAGCAGGGACAGACCCAGTGGCAATCAGCCCCAGCATTTT.

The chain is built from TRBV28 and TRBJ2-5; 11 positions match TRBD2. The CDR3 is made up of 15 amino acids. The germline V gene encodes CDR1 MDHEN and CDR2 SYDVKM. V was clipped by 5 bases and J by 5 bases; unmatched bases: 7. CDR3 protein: CASSHSGGATETQYF. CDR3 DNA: TGTGCCAGCAGTCATAGCGGGGGGGCCACGGAGACCCAGTACTTC. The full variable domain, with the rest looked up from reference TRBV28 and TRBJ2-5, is DVKVTQSSRYLVKRTGEKVFLECVQDMDHENMFWYRQDPGLGLRLIYFSYDVKMKEKGDIPEGYSVSREKKERFSLILESASTNQTSMYLCASSHSGGATETQYFGPGTRLLVL.

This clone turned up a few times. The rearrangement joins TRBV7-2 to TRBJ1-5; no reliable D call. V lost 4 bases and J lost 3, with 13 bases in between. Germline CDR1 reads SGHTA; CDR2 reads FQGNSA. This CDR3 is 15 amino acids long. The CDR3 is CASSSRIRDNQPQHF. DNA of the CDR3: TGTGCCAGCAGCTCCCGTATTAGGGACAATCAGCCCCAGCATTTT.

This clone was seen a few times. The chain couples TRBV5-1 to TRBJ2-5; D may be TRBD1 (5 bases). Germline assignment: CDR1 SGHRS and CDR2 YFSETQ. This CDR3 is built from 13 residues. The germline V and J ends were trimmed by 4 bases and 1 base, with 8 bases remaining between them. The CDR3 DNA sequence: TGCGCCAGCAGCCAAGGGGTCCAAGAGACCCAGTACTTC. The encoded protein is CASSQGVQETQYF.

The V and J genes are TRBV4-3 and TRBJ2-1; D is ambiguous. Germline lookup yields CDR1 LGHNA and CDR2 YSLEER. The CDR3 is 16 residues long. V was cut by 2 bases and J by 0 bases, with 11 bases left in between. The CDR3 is CASSQLDLLSYNEQFF. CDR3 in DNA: TGCGCCAGCAGCCAACTGGACCTTCTCTCCTACAATGAGCAGTTCTTC.

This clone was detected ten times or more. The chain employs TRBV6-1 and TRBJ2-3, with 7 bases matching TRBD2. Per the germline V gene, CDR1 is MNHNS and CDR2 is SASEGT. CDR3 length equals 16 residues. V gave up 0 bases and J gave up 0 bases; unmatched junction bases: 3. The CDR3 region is CASSEAGGTSTDTQYF. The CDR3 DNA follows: TGTGCCAGCAGTGAAGCGGGGGGGACTAGCACAGATACGCAGTATTTT.

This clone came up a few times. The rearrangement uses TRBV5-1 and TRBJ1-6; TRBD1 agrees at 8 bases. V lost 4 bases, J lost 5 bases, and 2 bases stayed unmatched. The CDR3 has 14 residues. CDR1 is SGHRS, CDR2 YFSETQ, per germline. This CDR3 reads CASSVTGDNSPLHF. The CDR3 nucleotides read TGCGCCAGCAGCGTGACAGGGGATAATTCACCCCTCCACTTT.

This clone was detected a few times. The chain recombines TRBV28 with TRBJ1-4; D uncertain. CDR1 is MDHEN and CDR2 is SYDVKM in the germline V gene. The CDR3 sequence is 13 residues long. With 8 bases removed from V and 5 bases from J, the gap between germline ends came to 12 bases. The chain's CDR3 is CASPDGKNEKLFF. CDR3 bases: TGTGCCAGCCCCGACGGAAAGAATGAAAAACTGTTTTTT. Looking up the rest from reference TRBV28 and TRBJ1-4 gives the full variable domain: DVKVTQSSRYLVKRTGEKVFLECVQDMDHENMFWYRQDPGLGLRLIYFSYDVKMKEKGDIPEGYSVSREKKERFSLILESASTNQTSMYLCASPDGKNEKLFFGSGTQLSVL.

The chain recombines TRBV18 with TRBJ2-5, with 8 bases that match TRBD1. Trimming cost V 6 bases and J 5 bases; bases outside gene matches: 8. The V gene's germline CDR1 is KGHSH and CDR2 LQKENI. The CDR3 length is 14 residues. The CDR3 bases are TGTGCCAGCTCTTTCTCAGGGGACAGGGAGACCCAGTACTTC. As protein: CASSFSGDRETQYF.

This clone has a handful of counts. The DNA for the CDR3 is TGTGCCAGCCTTATCCTTTTGACTAGCGGGAGCCAAGAGACCCAGTACTTC. It yields the protein CASLILLTSGSQETQYF. This chain connects TRBV5-8 to TRBJ2-5; 12 bases align to TRBD2. With 7 bases clipped from V and 1 base from J, the junction kept 11 bases outside the gene matches. CDR1 is SGHTS and CDR2 is YDEGEE in the germline V gene. This CDR3 region has 17 residues.

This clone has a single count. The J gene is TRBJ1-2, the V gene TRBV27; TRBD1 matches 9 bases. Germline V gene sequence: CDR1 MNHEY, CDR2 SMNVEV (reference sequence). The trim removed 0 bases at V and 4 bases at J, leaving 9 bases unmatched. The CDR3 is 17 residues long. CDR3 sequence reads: CASSLSPGTGIVYGYTF. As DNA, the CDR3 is TGTGCCAGCAGTTTATCCCCCGGGACAGGGATTGTCTATGGCTACACCTTC.

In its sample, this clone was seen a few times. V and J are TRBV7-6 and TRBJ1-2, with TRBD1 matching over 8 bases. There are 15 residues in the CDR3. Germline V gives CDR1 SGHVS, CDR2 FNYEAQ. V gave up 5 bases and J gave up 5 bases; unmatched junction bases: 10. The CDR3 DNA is TGTGCCAGCAGCCCGCGACAGGGGCAATCATATGGCTACACCTTC. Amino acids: CASSPRQGQSYGYTF.

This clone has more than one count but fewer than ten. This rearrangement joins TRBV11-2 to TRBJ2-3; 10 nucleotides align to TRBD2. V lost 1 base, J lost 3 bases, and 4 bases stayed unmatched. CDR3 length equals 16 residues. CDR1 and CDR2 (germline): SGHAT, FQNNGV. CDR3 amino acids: CASSLGAGGPTDTQYF. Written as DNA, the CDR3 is TGTGCCAGCAGCTTAGGAGCGGGGGGGCCTACAGATACGCAGTATTTT. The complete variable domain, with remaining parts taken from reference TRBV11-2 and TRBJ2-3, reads EAGVAQSPRYKIIEKRQSVAFWCNPISGHATLYWYQQILGQGPKLLIQFQNNGVVDDSQLPKDRFSAERLKGVDSTLKIQPAKLEDSAVYLCASSLGAGGPTDTQYFGPGTRLTVL.

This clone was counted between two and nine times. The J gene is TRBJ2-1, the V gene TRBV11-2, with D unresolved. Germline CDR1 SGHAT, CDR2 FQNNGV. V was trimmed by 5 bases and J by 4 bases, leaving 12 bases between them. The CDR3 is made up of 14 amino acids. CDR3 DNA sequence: TGTGCCAGCAGCCCCAGACCGGCTTACAATGAGCAGTTCTTC. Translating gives CASSPRPAYNEQFF.

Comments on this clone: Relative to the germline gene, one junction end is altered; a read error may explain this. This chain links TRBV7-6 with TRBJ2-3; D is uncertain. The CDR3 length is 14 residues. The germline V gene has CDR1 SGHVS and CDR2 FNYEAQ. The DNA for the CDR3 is TGTGCCAGCAGCTTAGTTAGTGAAGGTTCGAAGCAGGATTTT. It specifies CASSLVSEGSKQDF.